The clone carrying this T cell receptor beta chain was recorded many times. Its antigen is unidentified. The cDNA came from 5'RACE with 10-nucleotide random UMIs. TCRdb independently ran MiXCR on the 5' RACE reads; one entry per CDR3 protein. The profile covers 75,000 to 85,000 distinct CDR3 sequences, with roughly 18% appearing a single time and 15% taken by the ten largest. This specimen belongs to a study of neurological immune-mediated disorders. Study-wide points: There were no CDR3 amino acid sequences shared by expanded clones across subjects, a result suggesting private repertoires in all groups.

Deletions cut 1 base from V and 4 bases from J, with 10 bases between. The CDR3 extends over 14 amino acids. Germline V gene sequence: CDR1 LGHDT, CDR2 YNNKEL (reference sequence). Sequencing used PBMCs. The sequence was collected from a middle-aged woman in good health. V and J are TRBV3-1 and TRBJ1-2; D is uncertain. As DNA, the CDR3 is TGTGCCAGCAGCCAAGGGCCCAGGAGCTATGGCTACACCTTC. It yields the protein CASSQGPRSYGYTF.